These 2 T cell receptor beta chains were sequenced from one sample in a study of blood T cell repertoires in COVID-19. Generated by immunoSEQ multiplex PCR, the TCRdb table keeps only in-frame clones and is missing some. The sample yields a few hundred thousand clones, about nine tenths seen once. What was sequenced was PBMCs or T cells enriched from blood (not recorded which). Receptors were obtained from a woman aged 55-70 years who had recovered from COVID-19.

The chain joins TRBV6-5 to TRBJ2-1, with D possibly being TRBD1 (6 bases). The V and J ends lost 2 bases and 8 bases respectively, with 13 bases between them. The CDR3 contains 14 residues. Germline V lookup: CDR1 MNHEY, CDR2 SVGAGI. Here the CDR3 DNA reads TGTGCCAGCAGTTACACTTTACAGGGTGATGAGCAGTTCTTC. It translates to CASSYTLQGDEQFF.

The rearrangement uses TRBV30 and TRBJ1-5; D not resolved. CDR1 and CDR2 (germline): GTSNPN, SVGIG (reference sequence). CDR3 length: 13 amino acids. V was clipped by 2 bases and J by 5 bases, with 10 bases between them. The CDR3 nucleotides are TGTGCCTGGAGTTCCCAGGAAGATCAGCCCCAGCATTTT. It specifies CAWSSQEDQPQHF.